The 5 T cell receptor beta chains below come from one sample, sequenced in a study of control samples from healthy donors and cancer patients. The table came from immunoSEQ multiplex PCR; TCRdb's copy has only in-frame clones and leaves some out. Among around 190,000 clones, around 89% were seen once, and the ten largest hold about 1.4%. Material for sequencing was blood. Receptors were obtained from a woman aged 50 to 65 in good health.

The chain carries TRBV7-6 and TRBJ1-6; 8 bases fit TRBD1. Trimming removed 4 bases from V and 6 bases from J; junction bases left unmatched: 8. The V gene's germline CDR1 is SGHVS and CDR2 FNYEAQ. The CDR3 contains 16 residues. CDR3: CASSSDRTGSNSPLHF. The CDR3 region has the DNA TGTGCCAGCAGCTCTGACCGGACAGGGAGTAATTCACCCCTCCACTTT. Full variable domain (outside the CDR3, taken from reference TRBV7-6 and TRBJ1-6): GAGVSQSPRYKVTKRGQDVALRCDPISGHVSLYWYRQALGQGPEFLTYFNYEAQQDKSGLPNDRFSAERPEGSISTLTIQRTEQRDSAMYRCASSSDRTGSNSPLHFGNGTRLTVT.

The genes are TRBV6-1 and TRBJ1-3; D is undetermined. Trimming pared 1 base from V and 7 bases from J, leaving 5 bases between. The CDR3 is 12 residues long. Germline CDR1 and CDR2: MNHNS and SASEGT. The CDR3 DNA reads TGTGCCAGCAGTGAAGGGGAGAACACCATATATTTT. Protein: CASSEGENTIYF.

V gene TRBV6-6 combines with J gene TRBJ1-5; the D gene is possibly TRBD1 (6 bases). In germline, CDR1 is MNHNY, CDR2 SVGAGI (reference sequence). The CDR3 runs to 13 residues. V lost 6 bases and J lost 7, with 13 bases in between. CDR3 region: CASSVQDRQPQHF. The CDR3 nucleotides are TGTGCCAGCAGCGTACAGGACAGACAGCCCCAGCATTTT.

V and J are TRBV29-1 and TRBJ2-3; no reliable D call. V was clipped by 4 bases and J by 1 base, with 12 bases between them. The CDR3 is made up of 14 amino acids. The germline V gene has CDR1 SQVTM and CDR2 ANQGSEA. For the CDR3, the DNA is TGCAGCGTTGTTGGAACAGACGGCACAGATACGCAGTATTTT. Its protein is CSVVGTDGTDTQYF.

The chain uses TRBV19 and TRBJ2-2; D remains unclear. The CDR3 spans 13 residues. Trimming cost V 0 bases and J 3 bases, with 2 bases left between them. Germline V gives CDR1 LNHDA, CDR2 SQIVND (reference sequence). This CDR3 reads CASSIEYTGELFF. In nucleotides, the CDR3 is TGTGCCAGTAGTATAGAATACACCGGGGAGCTGTTTTTT.